The 21 T cell receptor beta chains listed next were all sequenced from one sample in a study of T cell changes during pregnancy in multiple sclerosis. Profiling relied on immunoSEQ multiplex PCR, and the TCRdb table lists in-frame clones only, not all of them. This sample yields approximately 44,000 clones, of which about nine tenths are seen a single time; more than 0.55% belongs to the top ten. Sequences were derived from CD4+ T cells from peripheral blood mononuclear cells, sampled in the first trimester of pregnancy. The receptors come from a female donor with multiple sclerosis, enrolled in a pregnancy study.

The gene calls are TRBV5-8 and TRBJ1-5; D may be TRBD1 (6 bases). This CDR3 comprises 16 residues. Germline CDR1 SGHTS, CDR2 YDEGEE. V shed 0 bases and J shed 4 bases, with 14 bases lying between them. The CDR3 spells CASSLDRAQRNQPQHF. Here the CDR3 DNA reads TGTGCCAGCAGCTTGGACAGGGCTCAGCGGAATCAGCCCCAGCATTTT.

This clone appeared once. DNA for the CDR3: TGTGCCAGCAGCTTATTCCGGGCGGGGGGCACCGGGGAGCTGTTTTTT. Translated, it gives CASSLFRAGGTGELFF. The rearrangement links TRBV7-3 to TRBJ2-2, with TRBD2 identical over 8 bases. V gave up 2 bases and J gave up 4 bases; unmatched junction bases: 6. This CDR3 contains 16 residues. Germline V gene data show CDR1 as SGHTA and CDR2 as FQGTGA.

The chain combines TRBV5-8 with TRBJ1-5; 11 nucleotides align to TRBD1. Germline CDR1 SGHTS, CDR2 YDEGEE. CDR3 length: 14 residues. V lost 2 bases, J lost 7 bases, and 2 bases stayed unmatched. CDR3 DNA: TGTGCCAGCAGCTTAGGGACAGGGGGGCAGCCCCAGCATTTT. Protein product: CASSLGTGGQPQHF.

A note on this clone: Other DNA sequences within the sample encode an identical CDR3. The V gene is TRBV28, the J gene TRBJ1-5; D is uncertain. Germline V gene data show CDR1 as MDHEN and CDR2 as SYDVKM. Trimming stripped 2 bases from V and 4 bases from J, with 3 bases between. The CDR3 is made up of 12 amino acids. The DNA for the CDR3 is TGTGCCAGCAGTTTACTAAATCAGCCCCAGCATTTT. It translates to CASSLLNQPQHF.

The chain couples TRBV5-4 to TRBJ2-7; TRBD2 matches at 8 bases. This CDR3 has 14 residues. With V trimmed by 1 base and J by 6 bases, 6 bases remained unmatched. Germline V gene data show CDR1 as SGHNT and CDR2 as YYREEE (reference sequence). The CDR3 bases are TGTGCCAGCAGCTTGCTAAGCGGGAGAGGCGAGCAGTACTTC. Encoded protein: CASSLLSGRGEQYF.

The CDR3 loop reads CASNNGRDYGYTF. For the CDR3, the DNA is TGTGCCAGCAATAACGGGAGGGACTATGGCTACACCTTC. The chain couples TRBV5-4 to TRBJ1-2, with no clear D. The germline V gene encodes CDR1 SGHNT and CDR2 YYREEE (reference sequence). V was clipped by 6 bases and J by 3 bases, with 12 bases between them. This CDR3 spans 13 amino acids. The full variable domain, completed using reference TRBV5-4 and TRBJ1-2, is ETGVTQSPTHLIKTRGQQVTLRCSSQSGHNTVSWYQQALGQGPQFIFQYYREEENGRGNFPPRFSGLQFPNYSSELNVNALELDDSALYLCASNNGRDYGYTFGSGTRLTVV.

CDR3 nucleotides: TGCAGTGCTAGGTCTGTTGAAGCTTTCTTT. Encoded protein: CSARSVEAFF. The chain uses TRBV20-1 and TRBJ1-1; no clear D. CDR1 DFQATT and CDR2 SNEGSKA come from the germline V gene (reference sequence). Deletions cut 3 bases from V and 7 bases from J, with 6 bases between. This CDR3 contains 10 residues.

This clone was observed a single time. The J gene is TRBJ2-6, the V gene TRBV5-1; tentatively, D is TRBD1 (6 bases). CDR1 is SGHRS, CDR2 YFSETQ, per germline. The CDR3 has 15 residues. Trimming left V 6 bases short and J 2 bases short, with 12 bases between. CDR3 residues: CASTNPGAGANVLTF. The CDR3 region has the DNA TGCGCCAGCACTAACCCAGGGGCTGGGGCCAACGTCCTGACTTTC. The full variable domain, with the rest looked up from reference TRBV5-1 and TRBJ2-6, is KAGVTQTPRYLIKTRGQQVTLSCSPISGHRSVSWYQQTPGQGLQFLFEYFSETQRNKGNFPGRFSGRQFSNSRSEMNVSTLELGDSALYLCASTNPGAGANVLTFGAGSRLTVL.

The chain combines TRBV30 with TRBJ2-5; no reliable D call. CDR1 and CDR2 from the germline V gene are GTSNPN and SVGIG (reference sequence). V lost 2 bases and J 4 bases, leaving 20 bases between the germline ends. This CDR3 is 16 amino acids long. CDR3 in amino acids: CAWSPGSLSRGETQYF. The CDR3 DNA sequence: TGTGCCTGGAGTCCCGGGTCCCTAAGCAGAGGAGAGACCCAGTACTTC.

This sequence joins TRBV25-1 and TRBJ2-7; 7 bases match TRBD2. The germline CDR1 and CDR2 sequences are MGHDK and SYGVNS. The ends lost 9 bases at V and 3 bases at J; junction bases unmatched: 2. CDR3 length equals 11 residues. In DNA form, the CDR3 reads TGTGCCAGTAAGCGGGACTACGAGCAGTACTTC. Its protein is CASKRDYEQYF.

This sequence joins TRBV7-3 and TRBJ2-2, with a tentative D call TRBD1 (6 bases). CDR1 SGHTA and CDR2 FQGTGA come from the germline V gene. This CDR3 has 19 amino acids. Trimming removed 1 base at V and 2 bases at J, with 20 bases between. In nucleotides, the CDR3 is TGTGCCAGCAGCTTAAGGCATAGCAGGGGAAGGGTCAACACCGGGGAGCTGTTTTTT. Residues: CASSLRHSRGRVNTGELFF.

J is TRBJ2-3 and V is TRBV13; D unclear. The germline gives CDR1 PRHDT, CDR2 FYEKMQ (reference sequence). With 4 bases removed from V and 14 bases from J, the gap between germline ends came to 19 bases. The CDR3 totals 13 residues. The CDR3 region is CASSSPTRKDWYF. The CDR3 coding sequence is TGTGCCAGCAGCTCTCCGACTCGAAAAGATTGGTATTTT.

This clone was counted once. The chain combines TRBV7-9 with TRBJ2-7; D uncertain. Trimming shortened V by 3 bases and J by 5 bases, and 5 bases separated the two germline ends. The CDR3 contains 11 residues. Germline CDR1 and CDR2: SEHNR and FQNEAQ (reference sequence). The CDR3 DNA reads as TGTGCCAGCAGCTTCACAAACGAGCAGTACTTC. Protein product: CASSFTNEQYF.

The chain couples TRBV28 to TRBJ1-1, with D perhaps matching TRBD1 (6 bases). V lost 5 bases and J 3 bases, leaving 19 bases between the germline ends. The V gene's germline CDR1 is MDHEN and CDR2 SYDVKM. This CDR3 has 16 residues. The CDR3 sequence is CASSLRKGVGDTEAFF. In DNA form, the CDR3 reads TGTGCCAGCAGTCTTAGAAAGGGGGTCGGGGACACTGAAGCTTTCTTT.

The CDR3 protein is CASRGDSSYEQYF. The CDR3 coding sequence is TGTGCCAGCAGGGGGGACAGCTCCTACGAGCAGTACTTC. The V gene is TRBV2, the J gene TRBJ2-7, with 7 bases that match TRBD1. Trimming cost V 6 bases and J 0 bases; bases outside gene matches: 2. The CDR3 spans 13 residues. Per germline, CDR1 SNHLY and CDR2 FYNNEI.

CDR3 in amino acids: CASSMGLNYEQYF. CDR3 DNA: TGTGCCAGTAGTATGGGACTGAACTACGAGCAGTACTTC. This chain connects TRBV19 to TRBJ2-5, with D perhaps matching TRBD2 (6 bases). The DNA end is more similar to TRBJ2-7, so the J call may be wrong. The length of the CDR3 is 13 residues. Germline loops: CDR1 LNHDA, CDR2 SQIVND (reference sequence).

The CDR3 DNA reads TGTGCCAGCGGGGGGAGAATGAACACTGAAGCTTTCTTT. This sequence encodes CASGGRMNTEAFF. The chain recombines TRBV2 with TRBJ1-1, with a possible D match to TRBD1 (5 bases). Trimming stripped 8 bases from V and 0 bases from J, with 10 bases between. Per germline, CDR1 SNHLY and CDR2 FYNNEI. The length of the CDR3 is 13 residues.

The rearrangement uses TRBV5-6 and TRBJ2-5, with TRBD2 matching 9 bases. This CDR3 spans 17 amino acids. V trimming: 1 base; J trimming: 0 bases; junction bases outside the gene matches: 7. CDR1 is SGHDT and CDR2 is YYEEEE in the germline V gene. CDR3 nucleotide sequence: TGTGCCAGCAGCTTGACCCTAGCGGGACTGTACCAAGAGACCCAGTACTTC. Translated: CASSLTLAGLYQETQYF.

The V call is TRBV6-6, the J call TRBJ1-1, with 7 bases fitting TRBD1. CDR1 and CDR2 from the germline V gene are MNHNY and SVGAGI (reference sequence). The CDR3 covers 15 residues. Trimming removed 4 bases from V and 1 base from J; junction bases left unmatched: 6. CDR3 residues: CASSWTGTANTEAFF. In DNA form, the CDR3 reads TGTGCCAGCAGTTGGACCGGGACAGCGAACACTGAAGCTTTCTTT.

This clone was observed a single time. The chain combines TRBV2 with TRBJ2-1, with TRBD1 matching over 8 bases. The CDR3 consists of 20 residues. Per the germline V gene, CDR1 is SNHLY and CDR2 is FYNNEI. Trimming removed 0 bases from V and 3 bases from J; junction bases left unmatched: 16. The CDR3 loop is CASSEAGQGKFLSFYNEQFF. The CDR3 nucleotides are TGTGCCAGCAGTGAAGCAGGACAGGGTAAATTCCTATCATTCTACAATGAGCAGTTCTTC.

The CDR3: CASRSQGASGNTIYF. CDR3 coding DNA: TGTGCCAGCAGGTCACAGGGGGCGTCTGGAAACACCATATATTTT. The rearrangement links TRBV2 to TRBJ1-3; 9 positions match TRBD1. The V gene's germline CDR1 is SNHLY and CDR2 FYNNEI. Unmatched junction bases numbered 4, after V lost 6 bases and J lost 1 base. The CDR3 is made up of 15 amino acids.